This is a list of T cell receptor beta chains from one sample in a study of T cells in Graves' hyperthyroidism and ophthalmopathy. TCRdb redid the calling of the multiplex PCR reads with MiXCR, one entry per CDR3 protein. The sample lists about half a million distinct CDR3 sequences; about 20% were seen once. The sample taken for sequencing was blood. The origin of the receptors is a young man with Graves' hyperthyroidism. Both conserved end residues are part of each CDR3. The order of the fields is J gene, V gene, D gene, clone size, CDR3 protein, CDR3 DNA. D genes are given only for firm matches. The size entry is marked missing in some rows and otherwise reads once, few, many or a size class.

J gene: TRBJ1-2
V gene: TRBV20-1
D gene: TRBD1
clone size: many
CDR3 protein: CSAEGQVTSQANYGYTF
CDR3 DNA: TGCAGTGCTGAAGGACAGGTGACTTCACAAGCTAACTATGGCTACACCTTC

J gene: TRBJ2-2
V gene: TRBV2
D gene: .
clone size: few
CDR3 protein: CASRPTAAGELFF
CDR3 DNA: TGTGCCAGCAGACCGACGGCTGCCGGGGAGCTGTTTTTT

J gene: TRBJ2-6
V gene: TRBV20-1
D gene: .
clone size: many
CDR3 protein: CSASSSPTAGASGANVLTF
CDR3 DNA: TGCAGTGCTTCCTCTTCCCCTACCGCCGGGGCTAGTGGGGCCAACGTCCTGACTTTC

J gene: TRBJ2-2
V gene: TRBV12-3/TRBV12-4
D gene: .
clone size: many
CDR3 protein: CASREGGQPNTGELFF
CDR3 DNA: TGTGCCAGCAGGGAGGGCGGGCAGCCTAACACCGGGGAGCTGTTTTTT

J gene: TRBJ1-2
V gene: TRBV20-1
D gene: TRBD1
clone size: .
CDR3 protein: CSARDRFNYGYTF
CDR3 DNA: TGCAGTGCTCGGGACAGATTTAACTATGGCTACACCTTC

J gene: TRBJ1-2
V gene: TRBV4-1
D gene: .
clone size: many
CDR3 protein: CASSQEGTDVYYGYTF
CDR3 DNA: TGCGCCAGCAGCCAAGAAGGGACGGACGTCTACTATGGCTACACCTTC

J gene: TRBJ2-7
V gene: TRBV3-1
D gene: .
clone size: few
CDR3 protein: CASSARTSKSEQYF
CDR3 DNA: TGTGCCAGCAGCGCACGAACTAGCAAGAGTGAGCAGTACTTC

J gene: TRBJ2-2
V gene: TRBV2
D gene: TRBD2
clone size: few
CDR3 protein: CASSENGGLAGELFF
CDR3 DNA: TGTGCCAGCAGTGAAAACGGGGGGTTGGCCGGGGAGCTGTTTTTT

J gene: TRBJ2-2
V gene: TRBV6-2/TRBV6-3
D gene: TRBD2
clone size: .
CDR3 protein: CASSLLAGLNTGELFF
CDR3 DNA: TGTGCCAGCAGTTTATTAGCGGGACTGAACACCGGGGAGCTGTTTTTT

J gene: TRBJ2-7
V gene: TRBV12-3/TRBV12-4
D gene: TRBD2
clone size: many
CDR3 protein: CASSLGLALFEQYF
CDR3 DNA: TGTGCCAGCAGTTTGGGACTAGCGTTATTCGAGCAGTACTTC